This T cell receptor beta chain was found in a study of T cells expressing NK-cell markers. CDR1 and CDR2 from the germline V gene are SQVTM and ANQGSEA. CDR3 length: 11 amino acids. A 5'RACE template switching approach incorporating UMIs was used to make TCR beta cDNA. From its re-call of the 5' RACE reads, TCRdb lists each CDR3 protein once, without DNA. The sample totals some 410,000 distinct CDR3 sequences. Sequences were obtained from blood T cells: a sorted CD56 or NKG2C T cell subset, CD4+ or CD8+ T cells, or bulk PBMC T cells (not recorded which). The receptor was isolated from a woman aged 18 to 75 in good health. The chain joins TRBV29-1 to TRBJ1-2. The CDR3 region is CSVVGEDSYTF.